This TCR beta chain comes out of a study of T cells in Graves' hyperthyroidism and ophthalmopathy. In its sample, this clonotype was seen many times. RNA transcripts were the template for amplifying TCR beta CDR3 regions. The TCR CDR3 first-round RT-PCR relied on the HTBI primer set. MiXCR was run by TCRdb on the multiplex PCR reads, yielding one entry per CDR3 protein. The data show nearly 750,000 distinct CDR3 sequences, about 35% seen once. Specimen: blood. The receptor was isolated from a woman aged 40 to 50 with Graves' hyperthyroidism.

The CDR3 DNA reads as TGCAGTGGAGCAATGCATGAAAAACTGTTTTTT. It is translated as CSGAMHEKLFF. This rearrangement joins TRBV20-1 to TRBJ1-4; no definite D call. Germline V gene sequence: CDR1 DFQATT, CDR2 SNEGSKA (reference sequence). Trimming cost V 7 bases and J 6 bases, with 9 bases left between them. The CDR3 is made up of 11 amino acids.